The present entry profiles one TCR beta chain with its context. The specificity of this receptor is unknown. No per-base quality is available; no much larger clone lies one base away. The sample comes from a study of graft-versus-host responses after intestinal transplantation listed by TCRdb under 2021. Context from the whole study: The transplants that recipients received were multivisceral, liver-intestinal, or isolated intestinal. Every recipient was given anti-thymocyte globulin induction, then maintenance tacrolimus and steroids for two to three years. Bulk TCR-beta CDR3 sequencing was used to track graft-versus-host and host-versus-graft alloreactive T cell clones in the graft, circulation and bone marrow after intestinal transplantation. To identify alloreactive clones, pre-transplant mixed lymphocyte reaction products were sequenced and then compared with unstimulated pre-transplant donor and recipient T cells. The cohort enrolled about two dozen intestinal transplant recipients including one retransplant, and a few patients lacking pretransplant specimens were excluded. Donor T cell macrochimerism was defined as a peak of at least 4% donor T cells among recipient peripheral blood mononuclear cells. Rather than being sequenced by the commercial service, samples from a few later patients were sequenced in-house on an Illumina MiSeq and processed with MiXCR.

The germline V end is reduced by 10 bases and the J end by 4 bases; junction bases left unmatched: 6. CDR1 and CDR2 (ENHRY, SYGVKD) derive from the germline V gene. Measured from the cysteine to the phenylalanine, the CDR3 is 12 residues long. The retained sequence is limited to the CDR3, 36 bases, with the frame set at the first base. The investigation overall reported the following: The relatively low number and heterogeneity of intestinal transplant patients limited the conclusions. GvH clones were found in recipient bone marrow, and some of the GvH clones appeared earlier in ileal mucosa or blood, which is consistent with an intestinal mucosal origin. In patients with donor T cell macrochimerism, the allografts had high GvH to HvG T cell clonal ratios. Early after transplant, declines in HvG clones were associated with peak levels of circulating GvH clones.

Library generation was performed with the immunoSEQ multiplex PCR assay. For most patients, genomic DNA was isolated with the Qiagen DNeasy Blood and Tissue Kit and sent frozen to Adaptive Biotechnologies for TCR sequencing. For most patients, high-throughput TCR-beta CDR3 sequencing of genomic DNA was performed by Adaptive Biotechnologies. In the authors' own workflow: Adaptive's ImmunoSEQ software supplied the TCR sequencing data for under 20 patients, while MiXCR and VDJtools were used to process three other patients. To correct CD4 versus CD8 sorting errors, sequences present in both subsets at a frequency ratio below 5:1 were removed. CDR3 nucleotide sequences shared between donor and recipient were removed because their origin could not be assigned. To count as alloreactive, a clone needed at least 2-fold expansion over unstimulated cells and a minimum CFSE-low frequency of 0.002% (template counts) or 0.001% (read counts). Clones detected in sequenced pre-transplant spleen, lymph node, or MLR CFSE-low populations of the donor or recipient were defined as mappable. Cumulative frequency of alloreactive clones was calculated as a percentage of all sequences weighted by copy number. What TCRdb holds here is the immuneACCESS table cut down to in-frame rearrangements. Part of the clones is not present; checked against another copy, under half of the missing clones reflect an unresolved V gene, and the others are unexplained. The DNA was the basis for D and trimming; V, J and clone size are from that table. The sample table shows about 130,000 clones, and 92% are seen once. The ten most abundant clones make up 0.19% of the sample.

The time point label for this specimen denotes: cells obtained before transplantation from donor or recipient. CD3+CD4+ and CD3+CD8+ populations were FACS-sorted from unstimulated pre-transplant donor and recipient cells taken from spleen or lymph nodes. The sequence came from a human donor who received an intestinal transplant. The starting material was unstimulated CD4+ T cells sorted from spleen or lymph node cells, obtained before intestinal transplant. Recombination linked TRBV10-3 to TRBJ2-7, and TRBD2 matches 8 of the central bases. The sequenced DNA is TGTGCCACCGGCGGGGGGTTATACGAGCAGTACTTC. It specifies CATGGGLYEQYF.